What follows describes a single T cell receptor (beta chain). J lost 8 bases, V lost 5 bases, and 16 bases had no gene match. The CDR3 loop spans 18 amino acids. CDR1 and CDR2 (germline): SGHTA, FQGTGA. These data belong to a study of T cell responses to AZD1222 COVID-19 vaccine. Only in-frame clones appear in the TCRdb table, and some are missing; sequencing was by immunoSEQ multiplex PCR. The data contain 150,000 or so clones, approximately 90% of them singletons. The chain couples TRBV7-3 to TRBJ2-1; TRBD2 aligns across 12 bases. The sequence derives from an adult in good health. The sequencing here drew on peripheral blood, taken on day 0 of AZD1222 vaccination. DNA for the CDR3: TGTGCCAGCAGCCCACTGTTCTTCCGACTAGCGGGAGCCGATGAGCAGTTCTTC. This encodes CASSPLFFRLAGADEQFF. The variable domain in full, completed from reference TRBV7-3 and TRBJ2-1, reads GAGVSQTPSNKVTEKGKYVELRCDPISGHTALYWYRQSLGQGPEFLIYFQGTGAADDSGLPNDRFFAVRPEGSVSTLKIQRTERGDSAVYLCASSPLFFRLAGADEQFFGPGTRLTVL.